The T cell receptor beta chain described here comes from a study of T-cell memory formation after mild COVID-19. Study as a whole: Each donor largely had its own TCR clusters.

Notes on the study in general: Confirmation of SARS-CoV-2 specificity was lacking for second-wave clones peaking day 37. CD4+ contracting clones lay mainly in CM and EM, CD8+ ones in EMRA.

cDNA libraries for TCR alpha and TCR beta, carrying sample barcodes and UMIs, came from 5'RACE with constant-segment primers. Each CDR3 protein gets one entry after TCRdb re-called the 5' RACE reads with MiXCR. The repertoire holds 450,000 or so distinct CDR3 sequences, with around 27% as singletons. A note on this clonotype: Its antigen is still unknown.

Material for sequencing was PBMCs or a T cell subset sorted from them (not recorded which). The TCR comes from an adult woman who had mild COVID-19 (a few samples of this study predate the infection). Cell type and time point are not known.

The chain's CDR3 is CASSQQGANTGELFF. The CDR3 DNA sequence: TGCGCCAGCAGCCAACAGGGGGCGAACACCGGGGAGCTGTTTTTT. This chain uses TRBV4-1 with TRBJ2-2; 7 nucleotides line up with TRBD1. This CDR3 is 15 amino acids long. The germline V gene encodes CDR1 MGHRA and CDR2 YSYEKL. Losses at the gene ends were 2 bases for V and 0 bases for J; bases not matched to a gene: 0.